This T cell receptor beta chain was observed in a study of T cell responses to AZD1222 COVID-19 vaccine. Findings and limits, study-wide: Per reports, nearly half of all spike-specific TCRs target regions that are unmutated in variants. At study baseline, merely five or six AZD1222 recipients were seropositive. Most donors were white British and more were female, and clonal diversity was possibly underestimated.

Data came from immunoSEQ multiplex PCR; TCRdb stores just in-frame clones and leaves some out. This sample has about 83,000 clones; 85% to 90% occur once, and the top ten carry around 4.5%. V was shortened by 6 bases and J by 6 bases, with 16 bases between the two germline ends. The length of the CDR3 is 14 residues. The germline gives CDR1 MDHEN, CDR2 SYDVKM. This clone was observed once. Its antigen is unknown. The rearrangement joins TRBV28 to TRBJ2-3; tentatively, D is TRBD1 or TRBD2 (5 bases each). Sequences were derived from peripheral blood, sampled on day 0 of MenACWY control vaccination. This receptor was obtained from an adult in good health. CDR3 sequence: CASSVTGLGDTQYF. As DNA, the CDR3 is TGTGCCAGCAGCGTTACGGGGCTCGGGGATACGCAGTATTTT.